These 30 T cell receptor beta chains were all obtained from the same sample, sequenced in a study of blood T cell repertoires in COVID-19. Clones were read by immunoSEQ multiplex PCR, and TCRdb kept only the in-frame ones, dropping some. The table has fewer than 250,000 clones, nearly 85% seen once. What was sequenced was peripheral blood. The receptors were gathered from a human donor in a cohort sampled during active COVID-19.

The chain uses TRBV5-1 and TRBJ2-7; tentatively, D is TRBD1 (6 bases). The germline CDR1 and CDR2 sequences are SGHRS and YFSETQ. The CDR3 loop spans 14 amino acids. Trimming stripped 8 bases from V and 2 bases from J, with 17 bases between. CDR3 region: CARHRDVYPYEQYF. The CDR3 DNA follows: TGCGCCAGGCACAGGGATGTTTACCCCTACGAGCAGTACTTC.

The chain links TRBV6-6 to TRBJ2-7; the match to TRBD1 covers 7 bases. CDR1 is MNHNY and CDR2 is SVGAGI in the germline V gene (reference sequence). The V and J ends lost 6 bases and 0 bases, in that order; junction bases with no gene match: 5. The CDR3 length is 14 residues. CDR3 nucleotide sequence: TGTGCCAGCAGGCGCGGACAGGACTCCTACGAGCAGTACTTC. Amino acid sequence: CASRRGQDSYEQYF.

The rearrangement links TRBV7-6 to TRBJ2-7; 9 bases are a match to TRBD1. CDR1 is SGHVS and CDR2 is FNYEAQ in the germline V gene. The V segment lost 2 bases and the J segment 5 bases; nucleotides outside the gene matches: 7. The CDR3 spans 15 residues. CDR3 residues: CASSLFKDRGDEQYF. The CDR3 DNA reads TGTGCCAGCAGCTTATTCAAGGACAGGGGCGACGAGCAGTACTTC.

The V and J genes are TRBV6-1 and TRBJ1-2; no firm D call. Germline CDR1 MNHNS, CDR2 SASEGT. This CDR3 region has 12 residues. Trimming shortened V by 3 bases and J by 4 bases, and 6 bases separated the two germline ends. The CDR3 reads CASSDAGYGYTF. CDR3 DNA: TGTGCCAGCAGTGACGCGGGCTATGGCTACACCTTC.

The chain is built from TRBV4-2 and TRBJ2-3; 14 bases fit TRBD2. CDR3 length: 16 amino acids. The junction had 5 bases not matched to a gene; V was cut back by 4 bases and J by 5 bases. The germline V gene encodes CDR1 LGHNA and CDR2 YNFKEQ. CDR3 region: CASSLTSGRAEDTQYF. In DNA form, the CDR3 reads TGTGCCAGCAGCCTGACTAGCGGGAGGGCCGAAGATACGCAGTATTTT.

The gene calls are TRBV6-2 or TRBV6-3 and TRBJ1-5, with D unclear. CDR1 MNHEY and CDR2 SVGEGT come from the germline V gene. Trimming shortened V by 6 bases and J by 4 bases, and 10 bases separated the two germline ends. The CDR3 consists of 13 residues. CDR3 residues: CASSRLTNQPQHF. The CDR3 nucleotides read TGTGCCAGCAGCCGCCTAACTAATCAGCCCCAGCATTTT.

This clone was detected only a few times. This rearrangement joins TRBV4-1 to TRBJ1-1; 7 nucleotides align to TRBD1. The V and J ends lost 1 base and 1 base, in that order; junction bases with no gene match: 3. CDR1 and CDR2 (germline): MGHRA, YSYEKL. The CDR3 contains 15 residues. In DNA, the CDR3 is TGCGCCAGCAGCCAAGTTACAGGGGAGAACACTGAAGCTTTCTTT. This sequence encodes CASSQVTGENTEAFF.

CDR3 sequence: CASSDDEPQGPKNIQYF. Here the CDR3 DNA reads TGTGCCAGTAGTGACGATGAACCGCAGGGTCCCAAAAACATTCAGTACTTC. The rearrangement links TRBV19 to TRBJ2-4; D may be TRBD1 (5 bases). This CDR3 is built from 17 residues. CDR1 is LNHDA and CDR2 is SQIVND in the germline V gene (reference sequence). Trimming pared 5 bases from V and 2 bases from J, leaving 19 bases between.

This chain joins TRBV5-1 and TRBJ1-1, with 9 bases aligning to TRBD1. Germline loops: CDR1 SGHRS, CDR2 YFSETQ. The CDR3 has 14 amino acids. The V segment lost 3 bases and the J segment 4 bases; nucleotides outside the gene matches: 4. CDR3 coding DNA: TGCGCCAGCAGCTCACAGGGGGCGCTCACTGAAGCTTTCTTT. Translation: CASSSQGALTEAFF.

V gene TRBV6-5 combines with J gene TRBJ2-7; TRBD1 agrees at 9 bases. The CDR3 is 15 residues long. With 6 bases clipped from V and 2 bases from J, the junction kept 8 bases outside the gene matches. Germline V gives CDR1 MNHEY, CDR2 SVGAGI. This CDR3 is CASSLGGTGTYEQYF. CDR3 sequence (DNA): TGTGCCAGCAGCCTCGGGGGGACAGGGACCTACGAGCAGTACTTC.

The chain employs TRBV5-8 and TRBJ2-1; 8 nucleotides agree with TRBD1. Germline V lookup: CDR1 SGHTS, CDR2 YDEGEE. V lost 4 bases, J lost 6 bases, and 3 bases stayed unmatched. CDR3 length: 13 residues. CDR3 coding DNA: TGTGCCAGCAGCCCGGACAGGGCCAATGAGCAGTTCTTC. This codes for CASSPDRANEQFF. The full variable domain, its missing parts supplied by reference TRBV5-8 and TRBJ2-1, is EAGVTQSPTHLIKTRGQQATLRCSPISGHTSVYWYQQALGLGLQFLLWYDEGEERNRGNFPPRFSGRQFPNYSSELNVNALELEDSALYLCASSPDRANEQFFGPGTRLTVL.

The V gene is TRBV28, the J gene TRBJ2-3, with 9 bases that match TRBD2. V trimming: 6 bases; J trimming: 7 bases; junction bases outside the gene matches: 14. Germline CDR1 MDHEN, CDR2 SYDVKM. This CDR3 region has 16 residues. The chain's CDR3 is CASSPHSGSVGYTQYF. CDR3 coding DNA: TGTGCCAGCAGCCCCCATAGCGGGAGTGTAGGCTATACGCAGTATTTT.

The chain has TRBV19 and TRBJ2-1, with TRBD2 matching over 9 bases. CDR1 and CDR2 (germline): LNHDA, SQIVND (reference sequence). The J segment lost 6 bases and the V segment lost 4 bases, leaving 4 bases of the junction unmatched. This CDR3 contains 14 residues. The CDR3 spells CASSSGRGVNEQFF. The CDR3 DNA follows: TGTGCCAGTAGTAGCGGGAGGGGGGTCAATGAGCAGTTCTTC.

This clone has a count of ten or more. The chain links TRBV27 to TRBJ2-7; weak D call: TRBD2 (6 bases). The CDR3 covers 15 residues. Trimming took 5 bases from V and 2 from J, leaving 16 bases between them. Germline CDR1 MNHEY, CDR2 SMNVEV (reference sequence). The CDR3 DNA follows: TGTGCCAGCAGTCCGCGGGGATGGGACCCCTACGAGCAGTACTTC. Translating gives CASSPRGWDPYEQYF.

This chain joins TRBV7-2 and TRBJ1-3; D not resolved. V was trimmed by 4 bases and J by 0 bases, leaving 4 bases between them. The CDR3 spans 13 residues. Looked up from germline, CDR1 is SGHTA and CDR2 is FQGNSA. CDR3 DNA sequence: TGTGCCAGCAGCTCAAACTCTGGAAACACCATATATTTT. The encoded protein is CASSSNSGNTIYF.

DNA of the CDR3: TGTGCCAGCAGCCAATTCTACGCCAGCGGGAGAAGGGGCGGGGAGCTGTTTTTT. This codes for CASSQFYASGRRGGELFF. The chain joins TRBV3-1 (or the pseudogene TRBV3-2) to TRBJ2-2; 8 nucleotides line up with TRBD2. From germline, CDR1 is LGHDT and CDR2 YNNKEL (reference sequence). Losses at the gene ends were 2 bases for V and 7 bases for J; bases not matched to a gene: 15. The CDR3 length is 18 residues.

This clone was seen more than once but under ten times. This rearrangement joins TRBV4-1 to TRBJ2-3; 8 nucleotides match TRBD1. Looked up from germline, CDR1 is MGHRA and CDR2 is YSYEKL. CDR3 size: 14 residues. With V trimmed by 5 bases and J by 2 bases, 3 bases remained unmatched. The CDR3 DNA sequence: TGCGCCAGCAGCAGGGACAGGAACACAGATACGCAGTATTTT. It encodes CASSRDRNTDTQYF.

The rearrangement joins TRBV24-1 to TRBJ1-4; D not resolved. The V end was cut by 2 bases, the J end by 8 bases, with 14 bases between. Germline values: CDR1 KGHDR, CDR2 SFDVKD. The CDR3 extends over 15 amino acids. This CDR3 is CATSDSRGSGEKLFF. Written as DNA, the CDR3 is TGTGCCACCAGTGATTCTCGAGGGAGTGGGGAAAAACTGTTTTTT.

The chain is built from TRBV5-1 and TRBJ2-2; 8 positions match TRBD1. The V gene's germline CDR1 is SGHRS and CDR2 YFSETQ. V trimming: 4 bases; J trimming: 7 bases; junction bases outside the gene matches: 6. This CDR3 comprises 14 residues. CDR3 nucleotide sequence: TGCGCCAGCAGCGAGACAGGGGCCAACGGGGAGCTGTTTTTT. It yields the protein CASSETGANGELFF.

V usage is TRBV3-1 (or the pseudogene TRBV3-2) and J usage is TRBJ1-5; D possibly corresponds to TRBD1 (6 bases). The germline gives CDR1 LGHDT, CDR2 YNNKEL (reference sequence). The CDR3 extends over 14 amino acids. The germline V and J ends were trimmed by 2 bases and 4 bases, with 9 bases remaining between them. CDR3 sequence: CASSQIQGNQPQHF. CDR3 bases: TGTGCCAGCAGCCAAATACAGGGAAATCAGCCCCAGCATTTT.

This chain connects TRBV4-1 to TRBJ1-4; 8 bases agree with TRBD1. V gave up 2 bases and J gave up 8 bases; unmatched junction bases: 10. The length of the CDR3 is 16 residues. Germline CDR1 MGHRA, CDR2 YSYEKL. The CDR3 here is CASSQPGQGLGEKLFF. Written as DNA, the CDR3 is TGCGCCAGCAGCCAACCCGGACAGGGTCTGGGGGAAAAACTGTTTTTT.

This rearrangement joins TRBV24-1 to TRBJ1-6, with D perhaps TRBD1 (6 bases). The CDR3 consists of 15 residues. V was clipped by 10 bases and J by 0 bases, with 12 bases between them. Germline assignment: CDR1 KGHDR and CDR2 SFDVKD. The CDR3 region has the DNA TGTGCCACGGGGGGGGCGAGCTCCTATAATTCACCCCTCCACTTT. Its protein product is CATGGASSYNSPLHF.

The chain employs TRBV11-2 and TRBJ2-3, with 8 bases aligning to TRBD2. CDR3 length: 17 residues. V shed 5 bases and J 2 bases; nucleotides not matched to a gene: 12. Germline V CDR1 and CDR2: SGHAT, FQNNGV. The CDR3 sequence: CASSVRGGWTLTDTQYF. The CDR3 coding sequence is TGTGCCAGCAGCGTACGGGGGGGCTGGACCCTCACAGATACGCAGTATTTT.

The chain has TRBV6-5 and TRBJ2-3, with 7 bases fitting TRBD1. V lost 0 bases and J lost 2; bases outside the gene matches: 5. The CDR3 is 16 amino acids. The V gene's germline CDR1 is MNHEY and CDR2 SVGAGI. The CDR3 DNA sequence: TGTGCCAGCAGTTACTCGGCAGGGGGATTCACAGATACGCAGTATTTT. It specifies CASSYSAGGFTDTQYF.

This clone occurred once. This chain connects TRBV5-4 to TRBJ1-1; D might be TRBD1 (5 bases). Germline CDR1 and CDR2: SGHNT and YYREEE (reference sequence). There are 14 residues in the CDR3. V dropped 3 bases and J dropped 3 bases, with 12 bases sitting between them. CDR3 sequence (DNA): TGTGCCAGCAGCTCTCCCGGGGGTTACACTGAAGCTTTCTTT. It encodes CASSSPGGYTEAFF.

The chain recombines TRBV24-1 with TRBJ2-5, with D tentatively TRBD1 (5 bases). The V end was cut by 1 base, the J end by 1 base, with 18 bases between. The CDR3 runs to 18 residues. CDR1 and CDR2 from the germline V gene are KGHDR and SFDVKD. CDR3 in amino acids: CATSDFLPTGRAQETQYF. CDR3 DNA: TGTGCCACCAGTGATTTCCTTCCAACAGGACGGGCCCAAGAGACCCAGTACTTC.

The rearrangement joins TRBV6-5 to TRBJ1-2; tentative D call: TRBD1 (6 bases). The CDR3 spans 15 residues. Trimming cost V 6 bases and J 8 bases, with 22 bases left between them. Per germline, CDR1 MNHEY and CDR2 SVGAGI. This CDR3 reads CASSWGGASLEGYTF. The CDR3 DNA reads TGTGCCAGCAGCTGGGGGGGGGCGAGTTTAGAAGGCTACACCTTC.

V gene TRBV5-1 combines with J gene TRBJ1-6; the match to TRBD1 covers 8 bases. This CDR3 spans 14 amino acids. V was pared by 4 bases and J by 11 bases, with 8 bases of the junction left unmatched. CDR1 is SGHRS, CDR2 YFSETQ, per germline. CDR3 residues: CASSQGTGTAPLHF. CDR3 bases: TGCGCCAGCAGCCAAGGGACAGGCACCGCACCCCTCCACTTT.

V is TRBV28 and J is TRBJ1-5, with 7 bases that match TRBD1. The trim removed 2 bases at V and 6 bases at J, leaving 4 bases unmatched. Per the germline V gene, CDR1 is MDHEN and CDR2 is SYDVKM. The CDR3 extends over 14 amino acids. CDR3 in amino acids: CASSLRGLGQPQHF. Written as DNA, the CDR3 is TGTGCCAGCAGTTTAAGGGGGCTCGGTCAGCCCCAGCATTTT.

This clone was seen only once. The rearrangement joins TRBV6-1 to TRBJ1-2; a weak D match, TRBD1 (6 bases). CDR3 length: 15 amino acids. V lost 3 bases, J lost 5 bases, and 16 bases lay in between. Germline CDR1 and CDR2: MNHNS and SASEGT. Written as DNA, the CDR3 is TGTGCCAGCAGTGAGGCGACAGGAGGATTTTATGGCTACACCTTC. This codes for CASSEATGGFYGYTF.